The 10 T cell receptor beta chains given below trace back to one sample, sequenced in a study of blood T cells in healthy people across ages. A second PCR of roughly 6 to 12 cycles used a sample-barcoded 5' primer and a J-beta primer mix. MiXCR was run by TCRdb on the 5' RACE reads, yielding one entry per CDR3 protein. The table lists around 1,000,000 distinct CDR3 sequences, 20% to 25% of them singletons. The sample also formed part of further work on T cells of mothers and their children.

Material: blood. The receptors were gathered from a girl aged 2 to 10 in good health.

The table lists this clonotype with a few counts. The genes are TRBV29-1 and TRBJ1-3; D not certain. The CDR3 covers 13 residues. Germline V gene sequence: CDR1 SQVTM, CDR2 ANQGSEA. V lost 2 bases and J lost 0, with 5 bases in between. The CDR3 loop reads CSVENISGNTIYF. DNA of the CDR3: TGCAGCGTTGAAAATATCTCTGGAAACACCATATATTTT.

The CDR3 sequence: CASSPDPPGQGLYEQYF. The CDR3 DNA sequence: TGTGCCAGCAGCCCTGACCCACCGGGACAGGGTCTCTACGAGCAGTACTTC. The J gene is TRBJ2-7, the V gene TRBV7-9; 9 bases are shared with TRBD1. CDR1 SEHNR and CDR2 FQNEAQ come from the germline V gene (reference sequence). The CDR3 runs to 17 residues. Trimming cost V 5 bases and J 3 bases; bases outside gene matches: 14.

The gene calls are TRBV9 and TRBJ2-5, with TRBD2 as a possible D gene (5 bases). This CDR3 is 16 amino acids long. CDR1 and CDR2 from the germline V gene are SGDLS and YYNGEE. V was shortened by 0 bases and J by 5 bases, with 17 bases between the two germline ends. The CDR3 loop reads CASSVGVGQEEETQYF. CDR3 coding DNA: TGTGCCAGCAGCGTAGGAGTTGGGCAGGAGGAGGAGACCCAGTACTTC.

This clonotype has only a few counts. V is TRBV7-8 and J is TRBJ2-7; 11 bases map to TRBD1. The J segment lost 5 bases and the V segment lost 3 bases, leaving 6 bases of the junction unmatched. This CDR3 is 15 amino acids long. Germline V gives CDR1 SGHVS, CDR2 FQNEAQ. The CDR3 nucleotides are TGTGCCAGCAGCTTCCGGGACAGGGGGGCTCACGAGCAGTACTTC. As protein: CASSFRDRGAHEQYF.

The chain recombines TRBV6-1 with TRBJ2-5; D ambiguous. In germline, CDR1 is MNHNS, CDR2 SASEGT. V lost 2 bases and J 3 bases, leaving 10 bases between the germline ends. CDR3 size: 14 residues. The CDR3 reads CASSETWTKETQYF. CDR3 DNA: TGTGCCAGCAGTGAAACCTGGACCAAAGAGACCCAGTACTTC.

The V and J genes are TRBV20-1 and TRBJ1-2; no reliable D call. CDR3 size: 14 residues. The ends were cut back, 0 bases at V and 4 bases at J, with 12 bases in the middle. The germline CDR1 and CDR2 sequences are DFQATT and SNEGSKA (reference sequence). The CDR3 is CSARDPRNSYGYTF. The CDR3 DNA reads TGCAGTGCTAGAGATCCGAGGAACAGCTATGGCTACACCTTC.

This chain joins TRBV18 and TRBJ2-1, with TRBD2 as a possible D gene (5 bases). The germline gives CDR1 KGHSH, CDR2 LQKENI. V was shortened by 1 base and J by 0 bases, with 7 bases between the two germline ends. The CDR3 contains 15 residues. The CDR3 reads CASSPRESSYNEQFF. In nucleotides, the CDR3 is TGTGCCAGCTCACCACGGGAGAGCTCCTACAATGAGCAGTTCTTC.

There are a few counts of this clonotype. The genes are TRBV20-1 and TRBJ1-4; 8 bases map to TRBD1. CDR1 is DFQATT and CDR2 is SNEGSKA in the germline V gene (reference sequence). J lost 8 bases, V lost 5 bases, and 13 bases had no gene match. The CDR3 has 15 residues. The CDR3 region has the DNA TGCAGTGCTTCAGAGCGGCAGGGGGCAAGGGAAAAACTGTTTTTT. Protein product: CSASERQGAREKLFF.

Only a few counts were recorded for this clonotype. Here the CDR3 DNA reads TGCAGTGCAAAGACAGTCCGGGGAGCTTTCTTT. Amino acids: CSAKTVRGAFF. This sequence joins TRBV20-1 and TRBJ1-1, with a tentative D call TRBD1 (5 bases). CDR1 is DFQATT and CDR2 is SNEGSKA in the germline V gene (reference sequence). The CDR3 loop spans 11 amino acids. Deletions cut 6 bases from V and 10 bases from J, with 15 bases between.

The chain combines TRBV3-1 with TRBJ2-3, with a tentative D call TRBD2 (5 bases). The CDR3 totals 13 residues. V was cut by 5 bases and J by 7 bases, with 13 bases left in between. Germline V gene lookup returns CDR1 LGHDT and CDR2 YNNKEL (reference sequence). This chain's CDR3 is CASSDSGENTQYF. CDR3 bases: TGTGCCAGCAGCGACTCCGGGGAGAATACGCAGTATTTT.